The 23 T cell receptor beta chains listed next were all sequenced from one sample in a study of blood T cell repertoires in COVID-19 (TCRdb year 2020). Library creation used the immunoSEQ multiplex PCR assay. The clones in this table, taken by TCRdb from immuneACCESS, are in-frame only. Not every clone is retained; where verified, under half of the shortfall comes from an unresolved V gene, and the cause of the rest is unknown. The table for this sample lists 54,000 or so clones; about 83% of them were counted only once. 20% to 25% of the sample belongs to the ten largest clones. The sequencing sample was made of peripheral blood. These receptors were obtained from a woman older than 75 with acute or convalescent COVID-19.

The V and J genes are TRBV2 and TRBJ1-6; D possibly corresponds to TRBD1 (5 bases). CDR3 length: 16 amino acids. CDR1 SNHLY and CDR2 FYNNEI come from the germline V gene. V was cut by 4 bases and J by 6 bases, with 16 bases left in between. This CDR3 is CASSAKGGTGNSPLHF. The DNA for the CDR3 is TGTGCCAGCAGTGCAAAGGGAGGGACGGGTAATTCACCCCTCCACTTT.

This clone was counted a single time. The chain employs TRBV5-6 and TRBJ2-7; 10 nucleotides agree with TRBD2. CDR1 and CDR2 from the germline V gene are SGHDT and YYEEEE. There are 13 residues in the CDR3. The junction had 1 base not matched to a gene; V was cut back by 4 bases and J by 3 bases. The CDR3 nucleotides are TGTGCCAGCAGCCGGACTAGCGGCTACGAGCAGTACTTC. Translated, it gives CASSRTSGYEQYF.

The chain carries TRBV5-1 and TRBJ2-1, with 7 positions matching TRBD1. The CDR3 sequence is 14 residues long. CDR1 is SGHRS, CDR2 YFSETQ, per germline. V lost 4 bases, J lost 5 bases, and 6 bases stayed unmatched. CDR3: CASSIGTAHNEQFF. Written as DNA, the CDR3 is TGCGCCAGCAGCATAGGGACAGCGCACAATGAGCAGTTCTTC.

The gene calls are TRBV14 and TRBJ2-7; D is perhaps TRBD1 (6 bases). This CDR3 is 17 amino acids long. Germline CDR1 and CDR2: SGHDN and FVKESK. V was cut by 0 bases and J by 3 bases, with 18 bases left in between. The CDR3 sequence: CASSQDLGQGFFYEQYV. The CDR3 region has the DNA TGTGCCAGCAGCCAAGATCTCGGGCAGGGGTTCTTCTACGAGCAGTACGTC.

V is TRBV29-1 and J is TRBJ2-5, with D possibly being TRBD1 (6 bases). The CDR3 is 12 residues long. Trimming took 7 bases from V and 1 from J, leaving 10 bases between them. Germline V gives CDR1 SQVTM, CDR2 ANQGSEA. CDR3 loop: CSAGQPQETQYF. DNA for the CDR3: TGCAGCGCTGGACAGCCCCAAGAGACCCAGTACTTC.

The chain combines TRBV18 with TRBJ2-7; 12 bases align to TRBD1. From germline, CDR1 is KGHSH and CDR2 LQKENI. V lost 3 bases to trimming and J lost 1 base; unmatched junction nucleotides: 10. The CDR3 spans 18 residues. DNA of the CDR3: TGTGCCAGCTCACCGAGGGGGACAGGGGGCGTTTTTTCCTACGAGCAGTACTTC. Protein product: CASSPRGTGGVFSYEQYF.

This clone came up once. The rearrangement uses TRBV2 and TRBJ2-7; D might be TRBD1 (5 bases). Trimming removed 5 bases at V and 0 bases at J, with 14 bases between. CDR1 and CDR2 (germline): SNHLY, FYNNEI. The CDR3 totals 15 residues. CDR3 in DNA: TGTGCCAGCAGTAAGGACATTCTGGGCTCCTACGAGCAGTACTTC. Protein sequence: CASSKDILGSYEQYF. Full variable domain (rest looked up from reference TRBV2 and TRBJ2-7): EPEVTQTPSHQVTQMGQEVILRCVPISNHLYFYWYRQILGQKVEFLVSFYNNEISEKSEIFDDQFSVERPDGSNFTLKIRSTKLEDSAMYFCASSKDILGSYEQYFGPGTRLTVT.

The chain carries TRBV6-5 and TRBJ1-2, with D perhaps matching TRBD1 (6 bases). The germline CDR1 and CDR2 sequences are MNHEY and SVGAGI. With 5 bases removed from V and 6 bases from J, the gap between germline ends came to 13 bases. The CDR3 sequence is 13 residues long. This CDR3 is CASSPPQGDGYTF. The DNA of the CDR3 is TGTGCCAGCAGTCCTCCACAGGGAGATGGCTACACCTTC.

The chain carries TRBV6-5 and TRBJ2-1; D perhaps matches TRBD1 (5 bases). CDR3 length: 13 residues. Germline V gives CDR1 MNHEY, CDR2 SVGAGI. Trimming pared 10 bases from V and 6 bases from J, leaving 16 bases between. The CDR3 bases are TGTGCCACCTCAACCAGGGCCATCAATGAGCAGTTCTTC. This translates into CATSTRAINEQFF.

This clone has only a few counts. The rearrangement joins TRBV19 to TRBJ1-6; possibly TRBD1 for D (6 bases). The CDR3 is 16 amino acids. The germline V and J ends were trimmed by 0 bases and 10 bases, with 16 bases remaining between them. The germline V gene has CDR1 LNHDA and CDR2 SQIVND (reference sequence). CDR3 loop: CASSIDGQPIASPLHF. The CDR3 DNA reads as TGTGCCAGTAGTATAGATGGACAGCCTATCGCCTCACCCCTCCACTTT.

The CDR3 protein is CASSELLEHGYTF. In nucleotides, the CDR3 is TGTGCCAGCAGTGAATTACTTGAGCATGGCTACACCTTC. The gene calls are TRBV6-1 and TRBJ1-2; D uncertain. CDR3 length: 13 residues. Trimming cost V 2 bases and J 6 bases, with 10 bases left between them. Germline-derived CDR1 and CDR2 are MNHNS and SASEGT.

This clone is medium-sized. The chain is built from TRBV9 and TRBJ1-3; TRBD1 might be the D (5 bases). This CDR3 is 13 amino acids long. CDR1 is SGDLS, CDR2 YYNGEE, per germline. V was pared by 1 base and J by 4 bases, with 6 bases between. Written as DNA, the CDR3 is TGTGCCAGCAGCGTACCAGGGGGAAACACCATATATTTT. Protein: CASSVPGGNTIYF.

The V call is TRBV27, the J call TRBJ1-5; no clear D gene. V was pared by 3 bases and J by 0 bases, with 12 bases between. The CDR3 runs 16 residues. The germline V gene has CDR1 MNHEY and CDR2 SMNVEV (reference sequence). The CDR3 loop reads CASSFRSLYSNQPQHF. The CDR3 DNA follows: TGTGCCAGCAGTTTCCGTAGCCTTTATAGCAATCAGCCCCAGCATTTT.

This sequence joins TRBV15 and TRBJ2-5, with a tentative D call TRBD2 (7 bases). The CDR3 runs to 16 residues. Between the trimmed V and J ends, which lost 0 bases and 4 bases, there was a span of 15 bases. Germline values: CDR1 LNHNV, CDR2 YYDKDF (reference sequence). CDR3 sequence reads: CATSRDRLAGAETQYF. For the CDR3, the DNA is TGTGCCACCAGCAGAGATCGGTTGGCGGGGGCAGAGACCCAGTACTTC.

CDR3: CASSPTGHQETQYF. The CDR3, as DNA: TGCGCCAGCAGCCCCACAGGGCACCAAGAGACCCAGTACTTC. The gene calls are TRBV5-1 and TRBJ2-5; D possibly corresponds to TRBD1 (6 bases). Trimming left V 4 bases short and J 0 bases short, with 10 bases between. Germline CDR1 and CDR2: SGHRS and YFSETQ. CDR3 length equals 14 residues.

This clone occurred once. The genes are TRBV5-6 and TRBJ2-2; possibly TRBD1 for D (5 bases). V lost 1 base and J lost 2, with 9 bases in between. The CDR3 extends over 15 amino acids. Germline V lookup: CDR1 SGHDT, CDR2 YYEEEE. The CDR3 here is CASSLRTTNTGELFF. The CDR3 DNA sequence: TGTGCCAGCAGCTTGCGGACAACTAACACCGGGGAGCTGTTTTTT. Filled out from reference TRBV5-6 and TRBJ2-2, the complete variable domain reads DAGVTQSPTHLIKTRGQQVTLRCSPKSGHDTVSWYQQALGQGPQFIFQYYEEEERQRGNFPDRFSGHQFPNYSSELNVNALLLGDSALYLCASSLRTTNTGELFFGEGSRLTVL.

This sequence joins TRBV7-9 and TRBJ1-2, with a possible D match to TRBD1 (6 bases). The V end lost 1 base, the J end lost 8 bases, and 23 bases lay between the germline ends. Looked up from germline, CDR1 is SEHNR and CDR2 is FQNEAQ (reference sequence). The CDR3 sequence is 17 residues long. The CDR3 DNA sequence: TGTGCCAGCAGCTTAGGGGGGACACTGGGGCACTTTGGAGGCTACACCTTC. It encodes CASSLGGTLGHFGGYTF.

This chain connects TRBV9 to TRBJ2-6, with 8 nucleotides matching TRBD1. CDR1 and CDR2 (germline): SGDLS, YYNGEE. The ends lost 4 bases at V and 2 bases at J; junction bases unmatched: 8. This CDR3 is 17 amino acids long. The CDR3 sequence is CASSTTSQGAGANVLTF. The CDR3 DNA follows: TGTGCCAGCAGCACCACCTCACAGGGGGCTGGGGCCAACGTCCTGACTTTC.

The chain uses TRBV11-2 and TRBJ1-1; 8 nucleotides match TRBD1. Per germline, CDR1 SGHAT and CDR2 FQNNGV. There are 14 residues in the CDR3. V lost 1 base, J lost 11 bases, and 9 bases stayed unmatched. CDR3 loop: CASSLGGRGQGAFF. The DNA for the CDR3 is TGTGCCAGCAGCTTAGGAGGTCGCGGACAGGGTGCTTTCTTT.

The rearrangement uses TRBV20-1 and TRBJ1-4; D is unclear. Trimming removed 3 bases at V and 7 bases at J, with 9 bases between. The CDR3 spans 12 residues. Germline CDR1 reads DFQATT; CDR2 reads SNEGSKA (reference sequence). DNA of the CDR3: TGCAGTGCTAGTTTGGGGAGTGAAAAACTGTTTTTT. Amino acid sequence: CSASLGSEKLFF.

This chain connects TRBV11-3 to TRBJ1-3; 7 bases map to TRBD1. The CDR3 loop spans 15 amino acids. V gave up 3 bases and J gave up 0 bases; unmatched junction bases: 2. Germline values: CDR1 SGHNT, CDR2 YENEEA. The CDR3 coding sequence is TGTGCCAGCAGCTTTGGACAGGCCTCTGGAAACACCATATATTTT. Translation gives CASSFGQASGNTIYF. Full variable domain (outside the CDR3, taken from reference TRBV11-3 and TRBJ1-3): EAGVVQSPRYKIIEKKQPVAFWCNPISGHNTLYWYLQNLGQGPELLIRYENEEAVDDSQLPKDRFSAERLKGVDSTLKIQPAELGDSAVYLCASSFGQASGNTIYFGEGSWLTVV.

The V call is TRBV3-1 (or the pseudogene TRBV3-2), the J call TRBJ1-2, with D possibly matching TRBD1 (5 bases). Germline V CDR1 and CDR2: LGHDT, YNNKEL (reference sequence). The germline V and J ends were trimmed by 5 bases and 3 bases, with 7 bases remaining between them. The CDR3 sequence is 12 residues long. The CDR3 nucleotides read TGTGCCAGCAGCTCAGGGTACTATGGCTACACCTTC. It translates to CASSSGYYGYTF.

This chain connects TRBV7-2 to TRBJ2-1, with 8 bases aligning to TRBD2. The CDR3 covers 15 residues. Trimming cost V 4 bases and J 7 bases; bases outside gene matches: 9. Germline loops: CDR1 SGHTA, CDR2 FQGNSA. As DNA, the CDR3 is TGTGCCAGCAGCTCCCCGGGACTAGTCGAAAATGAGCAGTTCTTC. This encodes CASSSPGLVENEQFF.